The 13 T cell receptor beta chains below were found in one sample sequenced in a study of blood T cell repertoires in COVID-19. Measured with immunoSEQ multiplex PCR; TCRdb has only the in-frame clones, and not every one. The data show a few hundred thousand clones, around 91% seen once. Sequencing was done on a sample of PBMCs or T cells enriched from blood (not recorded which). The receptors originated from a young man who had recovered from COVID-19.

The DNA of the CDR3 is TGTGCCAGCAGTTTATATCGGAGCGAGCAGTACTTC. Amino acids: CASSLYRSEQYF. J is TRBJ2-7 and V is TRBV28; D is undetermined. CDR3 length equals 12 residues. CDR1 is MDHEN, CDR2 SYDVKM, per germline. Trimming removed 1 base from V and 6 bases from J, with 7 bases in between.

Only one count was recorded for this clone. J is TRBJ1-3 and V is TRBV27, with a weak D call TRBD1 (5 bases). The germline V gene has CDR1 MNHEY and CDR2 SMNVEV (reference sequence). Deletions cut 0 bases from V and 4 bases from J, with 10 bases between. CDR3 length: 15 residues. The chain's CDR3 is CASSLSAGGGNTIYF. For the CDR3, the DNA is TGTGCCAGCAGTTTATCAGCCGGGGGGGGAAACACCATATATTTT.

The chain carries TRBV2 and TRBJ2-1; D is ambiguous. This CDR3 has 11 amino acids. V gave up 6 bases and J gave up 10 bases, with 10 bases separating them. The V gene's germline CDR1 is SNHLY and CDR2 FYNNEI. CDR3 in amino acids: CASSRSYEQFF. CDR3 bases: TGTGCCAGCAGCAGATCTTACGAGCAGTTCTTC.

V gene TRBV29-1 combines with J gene TRBJ2-7, with D maybe TRBD1 (5 bases). The germline V gene has CDR1 SQVTM and CDR2 ANQGSEA. The germline V and J ends were trimmed by 7 bases and 2 bases, with 18 bases remaining between them. There are 14 residues in the CDR3. The CDR3 bases are TGCAGCGCCCGCGTGGGGCAGGCCACCTACGAGCAGTACTTC. It encodes CSARVGQATYEQYF.

V usage is TRBV3-1 (or the pseudogene TRBV3-2) and J usage is TRBJ2-6; 9 bases agree with TRBD2. CDR1 LGHDT and CDR2 YNNKEL come from the germline V gene (reference sequence). Trimming took 0 bases from V and 1 from J; bases not matched to a gene: 13. The CDR3 totals 21 residues. The CDR3 is CASSQDLLRRGGLSGANVLTF. Here the CDR3 DNA reads TGTGCCAGCAGCCAAGATCTACTTCGGCGGGGGGGCCTTTCTGGGGCCAACGTCCTGACTTTC.

The chain is built from TRBV6-4 and TRBJ1-1, with D unresolved. Trimming removed 5 bases at V and 5 bases at J, with 12 bases between. The CDR3 loop spans 13 amino acids. CDR1 is MRHNA and CDR2 is SNTAGT in the germline V gene. CDR3 region: CASSLTGGTEAFF. The CDR3 DNA reads as TGTGCCAGCAGTTTAACGGGAGGAACTGAAGCTTTCTTT.

The chain carries TRBV27 and TRBJ1-5; 8 bases are shared with TRBD1. Germline assignment: CDR1 MNHEY and CDR2 SMNVEV (reference sequence). Unmatched junction bases numbered 8, after V lost 0 bases and J lost 7 bases. The CDR3 is made up of 16 amino acids. The CDR3 DNA is TGTGCCAGCAGTTTATCGGGGGACAGGAGGGTCCAGCCCCAGCATTTT. It is translated as CASSLSGDRRVQPQHF.

The rearrangement links TRBV2 to TRBJ2-3; no clear D. CDR3 size: 13 residues. V was clipped by 5 bases and J by 0 bases, with 6 bases between them. The germline V gene encodes CDR1 SNHLY and CDR2 FYNNEI. CDR3 loop: CASSLTSTDTQYF. CDR3 bases: TGTGCCAGCAGTTTGACAAGCACAGATACGCAGTATTTT.

The chain links TRBV7-8 to TRBJ2-7; D might be TRBD2 (6 bases). CDR3 length equals 14 residues. Germline CDR1 and CDR2: SGHVS and FQNEAQ. V lost 3 bases to trimming and J lost 6 bases, with 15 bases between them. CDR3 coding DNA: TGTGCCAGCAGCTTTAGGCCGGAGGGAAGCGAGCAGTACTTC. Translating it yields CASSFRPEGSEQYF.

This chain connects TRBV5-4 to TRBJ1-1, with a weak D call TRBD1 (5 bases). Germline lookup yields CDR1 SGHNT and CDR2 YYREEE (reference sequence). V lost 0 bases, J lost 3 bases, and 12 bases lay in between. The CDR3 covers 15 residues. The CDR3 loop reads CASSLAARVDTEAFF. In DNA, the CDR3 is TGTGCCAGCAGCTTGGCCGCCAGGGTCGACACTGAAGCTTTCTTT.

The chain links TRBV5-4 to TRBJ2-1; 8 bases map to TRBD2. After removal of 4 bases from V and 2 bases from J, the junction contained 8 bases not matched to a gene. CDR1 SGHNT and CDR2 YYREEE come from the germline V gene (reference sequence). CDR3 length equals 16 residues. The CDR3, as DNA: TGTGCCAGCAGCCCGGGGGGGACCGCGACCTACAATGAGCAGTTCTTC. Translating gives CASSPGGTATYNEQFF.

This sequence joins TRBV4-1 and TRBJ1-5; D is ambiguous. CDR3 size: 16 residues. Germline assignment: CDR1 MGHRA and CDR2 YSYEKL. V lost 0 bases, J lost 0 bases, and 9 bases lay in between. CDR3 sequence reads: CASSQERGYSNQPQHF. CDR3 nucleotide sequence: TGCGCCAGCAGCCAAGAAAGAGGTTATAGCAATCAGCCCCAGCATTTT.

The chain links TRBV6-5 to TRBJ1-2, with 11 nucleotides matching TRBD1. V gave up 6 bases and J gave up 6 bases; unmatched junction bases: 9. Germline loops: CDR1 MNHEY, CDR2 SVGAGI. The CDR3 has 15 amino acids. In DNA form, the CDR3 reads TGTGCCAGCAGAAAGAGGACAGGGGGCGTAGATGGCTACACCTTC. It translates to CASRKRTGGVDGYTF.